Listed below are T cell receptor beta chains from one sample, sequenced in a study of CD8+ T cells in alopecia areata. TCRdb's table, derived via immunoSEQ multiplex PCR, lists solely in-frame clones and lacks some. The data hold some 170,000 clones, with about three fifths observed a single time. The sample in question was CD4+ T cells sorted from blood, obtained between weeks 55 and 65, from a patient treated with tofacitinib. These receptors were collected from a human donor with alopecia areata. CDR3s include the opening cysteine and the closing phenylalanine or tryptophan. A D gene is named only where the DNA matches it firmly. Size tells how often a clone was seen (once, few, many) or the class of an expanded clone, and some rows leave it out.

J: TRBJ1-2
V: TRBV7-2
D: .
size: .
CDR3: CASSLDLGGGYTF
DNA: TGTGCCAGCAGCTTAGATTTGGGGGGTGGCTACACCTTC

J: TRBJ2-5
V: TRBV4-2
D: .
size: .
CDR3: CASSQDQVDYETQYF
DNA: TGTGCCAGCAGCCAAGATCAGGTGGACTACGAGACCCAGTACTTC

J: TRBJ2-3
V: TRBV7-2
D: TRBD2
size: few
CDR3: CASSLGLKAGGNTQYF
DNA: TGTGCCAGCAGCTTAGGACTAAAAGCGGGGGGGAATACGCAGTATTTT

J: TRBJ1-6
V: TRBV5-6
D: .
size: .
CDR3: CASSGRGAPNSPLHF
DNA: TGTGCCAGCAGCGGACGGGGGGCCCCTAATTCACCCCTCCACTTT

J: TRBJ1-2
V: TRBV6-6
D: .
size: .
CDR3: CASSTGPAYGYTF
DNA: TGTGCCAGCAGCACAGGGCCAGCGTATGGCTACACCTTC

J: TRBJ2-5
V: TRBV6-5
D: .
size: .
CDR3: CASVGVSQETQYF
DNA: TGTGCCAGCGTGGGGGTAAGCCAAGAGACCCAGTACTTC

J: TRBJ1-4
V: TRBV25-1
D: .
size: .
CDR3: CASTDTGRDEKLFF
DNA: TGTGCCAGCACCGACACAGGGAGAGATGAAAAACTGTTTTTT

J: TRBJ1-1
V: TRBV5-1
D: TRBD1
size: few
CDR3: CASSKDRGNTEAFF
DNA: TGCGCCAGCAGCAAGGACAGGGGGAACACTGAAGCTTTCTTT

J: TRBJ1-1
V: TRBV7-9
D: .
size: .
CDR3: CASSLGSVGNTEAFF
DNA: TGTGCCAGCAGCTTAGGGTCGGTCGGAAACACTGAAGCTTTCTTT

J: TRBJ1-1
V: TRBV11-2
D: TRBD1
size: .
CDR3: CASSSRTGAVTEAFF
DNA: TGTGCCAGCAGCTCGCGGACAGGGGCTGTCACTGAAGCTTTCTTT

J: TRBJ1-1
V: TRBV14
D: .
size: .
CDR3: CASSQSRGRNTEAFF
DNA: TGTGCCAGCAGCCAATCGAGGGGTCGGAACACTGAAGCTTTCTTT

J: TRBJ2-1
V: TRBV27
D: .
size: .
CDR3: CASSLPGRGVLFF
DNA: TGTGCCAGCAGCCTTCCGGGCCGAGGGGTTCTGTTCTTC

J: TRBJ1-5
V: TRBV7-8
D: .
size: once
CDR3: CASSSKQGINQPQHF
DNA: TGTGCCAGCAGCTCCAAACAGGGTATCAATCAGCCCCAGCATTTT

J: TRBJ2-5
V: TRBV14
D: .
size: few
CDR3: CASSQRETQYF
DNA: TGTGCCAGCAGCCAAAGAGAGACCCAGTACTTC

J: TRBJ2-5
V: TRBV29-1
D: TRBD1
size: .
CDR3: CSVTSDRVGETQYF
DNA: TGCAGCGTAACCTCTGACAGGGTGGGGGAGACCCAGTACTTC

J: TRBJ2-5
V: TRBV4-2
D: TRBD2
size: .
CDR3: CASSRQWVASGAEAGETQYF
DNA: TGTGCCAGCAGCCGCCAGTGGGTCGCCAGCGGGGCGGAGGCAGGAGAGACCCAGTACTTC

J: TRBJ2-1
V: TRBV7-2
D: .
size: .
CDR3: CASTIGVANEQFF
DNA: TGTGCCAGCACCATTGGGGTGGCTAATGAGCAGTTCTTC

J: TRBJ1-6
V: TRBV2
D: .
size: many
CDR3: CASNGLANSPLHF
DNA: TGTGCCAGCAATGGGCTTGCTAATTCACCCCTCCACTTT

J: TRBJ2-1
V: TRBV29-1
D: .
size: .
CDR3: CSVVRDVVNEQFF
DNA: TGCAGCGTTGTCCGTGACGTCGTCAATGAGCAGTTCTTC

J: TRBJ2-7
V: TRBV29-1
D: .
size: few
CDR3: CSVVLSRTVNEQYF
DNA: TGCAGCGTTGTATTGTCTCGGACCGTGAACGAGCAGTACTTC

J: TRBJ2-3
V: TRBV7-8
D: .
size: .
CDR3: CASSGVPGAGTDTQYF
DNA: TGTGCCAGCAGCGGAGTCCCTGGGGCGGGCACAGATACGCAGTATTTT

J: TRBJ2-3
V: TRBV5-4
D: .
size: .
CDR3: CASSNRTDTQYF
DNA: TGTGCCAGCAGCAATCGCACAGATACGCAGTATTTT

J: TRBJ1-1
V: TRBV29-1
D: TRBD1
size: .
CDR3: CSLGQGAEAFF
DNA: TGCAGCCTCGGACAGGGGGCTGAAGCTTTCTTT

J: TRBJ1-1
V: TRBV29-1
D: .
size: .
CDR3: CSVGIMNTEAFF
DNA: TGCAGCGTTGGGATTATGAACACTGAAGCTTTCTTT

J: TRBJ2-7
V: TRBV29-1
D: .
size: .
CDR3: CSVERGTEEQYF
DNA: TGCAGCGTTGAGAGGGGGACCGAGGAGCAGTACTTC

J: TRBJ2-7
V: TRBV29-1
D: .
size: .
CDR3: CSVVREYSYEQYF
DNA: TGCAGCGTTGTCAGGGAGTATTCCTACGAGCAGTACTTC

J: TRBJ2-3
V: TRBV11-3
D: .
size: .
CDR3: CASSFSGDTQYF
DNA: TGTGCCAGCAGCTTTTCAGGGGATACGCAGTATTTT

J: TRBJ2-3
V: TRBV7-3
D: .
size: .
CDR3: CASRRDGTDTQYF
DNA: TGTGCCAGCCGGCGGGACGGCACAGATACGCAGTATTTT

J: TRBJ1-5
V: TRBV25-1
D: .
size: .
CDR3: CASSDQNNQPQHF
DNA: TGTGCCAGCAGTGATCAGAACAATCAGCCCCAGCATTTT